These 8 T cell receptor beta chains originate from one sample sequenced in a study of cytomegalovirus exposure and HLA in healthy donors. Vbeta (60) and Jbeta (13) primers were used in the PCR. The protocol was immunoSEQ multiplex PCR, while the TCRdb copy is restricted to in-frame clones and leaves out a portion. Of about 120,000 clones in the sample, roughly 78% were seen once. The sequencing sample was made of PBMCs. The source is a woman aged 30 to 39 in good health and CMV-seropositive.

This rearrangement joins TRBV4-2 to TRBJ2-7, with D possibly matching TRBD1 (6 bases). Between the trimmed V and J ends, which lost 4 bases and 3 bases, there was a span of 16 bases. The germline gives CDR1 LGHNA, CDR2 YNFKEQ. The CDR3 contains 15 residues. In DNA form, the CDR3 reads TGTGCCAGCAGCCTCCAACAGGGTCTGGGCTACGAGCAGTACTTC. Translated, it gives CASSLQQGLGYEQYF.

This chain links TRBV5-4 with TRBJ2-2; possibly TRBD1 for D (5 bases). Germline lookup yields CDR1 SGHNT and CDR2 YYREEE (reference sequence). Trimming shortened V by 4 bases and J by 3 bases, and 13 bases separated the two germline ends. The CDR3 loop spans 15 amino acids. This CDR3 is CASSKRQSHTGELFF. For the CDR3, the DNA is TGTGCCAGCAGCAAAAGACAGAGCCACACCGGGGAGCTGTTTTTT.

The chain is built from TRBV29-1 and TRBJ2-7; possibly TRBD1 for D (6 bases). Germline loops: CDR1 SQVTM, CDR2 ANQGSEA. The V end was cut by 7 bases, the J end by 0 bases, with 10 bases between. The CDR3 runs to 12 residues. Here the CDR3 reads CSALQGSYEQYF. The CDR3 bases are TGCAGCGCCCTACAGGGCTCCTACGAGCAGTACTTC.

The chain is built from TRBV5-1 and TRBJ2-5, with unresolved D. The germline gives CDR1 SGHRS, CDR2 YFSETQ. V was pared by 4 bases and J by 5 bases, with 15 bases between. The CDR3 runs to 14 residues. CDR3 sequence reads: CASSTGNTGETQYF. CDR3 DNA: TGCGCCAGCAGCACCGGTAATACCGGGGAGACCCAGTACTTC.

The chain employs TRBV6-5 and TRBJ2-7; 10 bases align to TRBD1. V was pared by 4 bases and J by 2 bases, with 5 bases of the junction left unmatched. Germline assignment: CDR1 MNHEY and CDR2 SVGAGI. CDR3 size: 15 residues. In DNA, the CDR3 is TGTGCCAGCAGTTCTGTGACAGGGGGCCCCTACGAGCAGTACTTC. Translating it yields CASSSVTGGPYEQYF.

This clone showed up just once. V and J are TRBV9 and TRBJ2-5, with 8 bases lining up with TRBD2. This CDR3 has 15 amino acids. Trimming at V came to 4 bases and at J to 3 bases, leaving 8 bases not matched to a gene. Germline lookup yields CDR1 SGDLS and CDR2 YYNGEE. The CDR3 sequence is CASSTVGGGKETQYF. In DNA form, the CDR3 reads TGTGCCAGCAGCACCGTCGGGGGGGGCAAAGAGACCCAGTACTTC.

The V call is TRBV7-6, the J call TRBJ2-1; D gene ambiguous. Trimming removed 5 bases from V and 10 bases from J, with 12 bases in between. The CDR3 sequence is 12 residues long. Germline V gives CDR1 SGHVS, CDR2 FNYEAQ. Here the CDR3 DNA reads TGTGCCAGCAGCCCCCTCGGAGTCGAGCAGTTCTTC. Protein: CASSPLGVEQFF.

This clone has just a few counts. This chain joins TRBV4-3 and TRBJ2-2; D gene uncertain. There are 10 residues in the CDR3. The V gene's germline CDR1 is LGHNA and CDR2 YSLEER. Trimming removed 9 bases from V and 4 bases from J, with 3 bases in between. In DNA form, the CDR3 reads TGCGCCAGTCTCACCGGGGAGCTGTTTTTT. As protein: CASLTGELFF.